A single count supports the clone carrying this T cell receptor (beta chain). Cells designated naive CD8 were CD45RO-negative and were positively selected for CCR7, with terminally differentiated effector memory CD45RA+ cells excluded. Libraries were prepared by immunoSEQ multiplex PCR; TCRdb keeps only in-frame clonotypes and omits some of them. The profile shows approximately 590,000 clones, nearly 97% of them singletons. CDR1 and CDR2 from the germline V gene are LNHDA and SQIVND (reference sequence). The CDR3 spans 13 residues. The V and J ends lost 9 bases and 6 bases respectively, with 14 bases between them. This entry is derived from a study of shared clonotypes between healthy human individuals.

The J gene is TRBJ2-2, the V gene TRBV19; D assignment may be TRBD1 or TRBD2 (6 bases each). Sequenced sample: naive CD8+ T cells sorted from blood. This sequence was found in a woman aged 30 to 39 in good health. The CDR3 DNA follows: TGTGCCAGCCTGGGGGGCATCGCCGGGGAGCTGTTTTTT. Residues: CASLGGIAGELFF.